The clone carrying this T cell receptor beta chain was observed a handful of times. This sample stems from a study of blood T cell repertoires in COVID-19. Some clones are missing from TCRdb's copy, which holds only in-frame ones; the method was immunoSEQ multiplex PCR. The table has around 80,000 clones, around 80% seen once. The sequencing sample was made of peripheral blood. The clonotype was recovered from a human donor in a cohort sampled during active COVID-19.

CDR3 in amino acids: CASSQSSWGTSAYEQYF. In DNA, the CDR3 is TGTGCCAGTAGTCAGTCGAGCTGGGGCACCAGCGCCTACGAGCAGTACTTC. The gene calls are TRBV19 and TRBJ2-7; D may be TRBD1 (5 bases). Trimming stripped 5 bases from V and 2 bases from J, with 22 bases between. The CDR3 totals 17 residues. Germline V gene lookup returns CDR1 LNHDA and CDR2 SQIVND (reference sequence).